This TCR beta chain was identified in a study of cytomegalovirus exposure and HLA in healthy donors. The overall study: Among around 180 million T cells, an earlier analysis found about 110 million unique TCR beta sequences.

The PCR had 60 Vbeta and 13 Jbeta primers. The method was immunoSEQ multiplex PCR; TCRdb's version includes in-frame clones alone and lacks a portion of them. Of roughly 140,000 clones in the sample, 75% to 85% are singletons; the top ten hold 2% to 2.5%. Findings and caveats of the study: Altogether, 150 to 200 TCR beta chains were recorded as cytomegalovirus-associated.

A note on this clone: The antigen is undetermined.

The sequencing sample was made of PBMCs. The origin of this receptor is a woman younger than 30 in good health and CMV-seropositive.

CDR3 residues: CASSPTTGAMLGYTF. The CDR3 nucleotides read TGCGCCAGCAGCCCTACTACAGGGGCTATGCTTGGCTACACCTTC. The rearrangement links TRBV5-1 to TRBJ1-2; 7 bases fit TRBD1. The CDR3 sequence is 15 residues long. The ends lost 4 bases at V and 7 bases at J; junction bases unmatched: 13. The V gene's germline CDR1 is SGHRS and CDR2 YFSETQ.